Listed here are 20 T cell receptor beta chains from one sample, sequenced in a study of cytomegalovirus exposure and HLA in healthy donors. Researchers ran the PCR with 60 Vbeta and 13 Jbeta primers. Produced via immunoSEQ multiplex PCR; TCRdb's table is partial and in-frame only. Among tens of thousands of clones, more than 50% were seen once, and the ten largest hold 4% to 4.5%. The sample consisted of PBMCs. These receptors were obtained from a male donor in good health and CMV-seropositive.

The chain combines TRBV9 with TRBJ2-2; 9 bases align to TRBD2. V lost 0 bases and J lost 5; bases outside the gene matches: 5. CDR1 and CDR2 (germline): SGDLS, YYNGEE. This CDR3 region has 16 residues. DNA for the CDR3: TGTGCCAGCAGCGTAGGTAGCGGGGGTATTACCGGGGAGCTGTTTTTT. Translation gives CASSVGSGGITGELFF.

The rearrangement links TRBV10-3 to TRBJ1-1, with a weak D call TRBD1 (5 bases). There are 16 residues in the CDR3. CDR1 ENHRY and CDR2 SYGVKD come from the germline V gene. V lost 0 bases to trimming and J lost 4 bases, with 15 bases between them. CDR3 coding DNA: TGTGCCATCAGTGAGTCGAATTATGGCGGGGGCACTGAAGCTTTCTTT. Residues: CAISESNYGGGTEAFF.

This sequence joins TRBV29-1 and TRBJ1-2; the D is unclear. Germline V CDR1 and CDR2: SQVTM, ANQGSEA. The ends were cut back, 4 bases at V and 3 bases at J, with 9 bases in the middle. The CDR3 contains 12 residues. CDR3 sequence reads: CSVVGLDYGYTF. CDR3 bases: TGCAGCGTTGTGGGCCTTGACTATGGCTACACCTTC.

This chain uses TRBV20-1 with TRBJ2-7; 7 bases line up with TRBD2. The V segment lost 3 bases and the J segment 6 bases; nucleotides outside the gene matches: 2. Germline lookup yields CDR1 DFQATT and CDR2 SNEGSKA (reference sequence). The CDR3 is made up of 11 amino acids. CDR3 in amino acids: CSARGGSEQYF. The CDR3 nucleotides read TGCAGTGCTAGGGGAGGGAGCGAGCAGTACTTC.

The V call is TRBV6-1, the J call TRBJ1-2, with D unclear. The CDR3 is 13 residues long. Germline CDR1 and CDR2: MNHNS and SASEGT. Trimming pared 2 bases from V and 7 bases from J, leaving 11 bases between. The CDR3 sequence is CASSEYRGSGYTF. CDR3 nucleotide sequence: TGTGCCAGCAGTGAATATAGAGGGAGTGGCTACACCTTC.

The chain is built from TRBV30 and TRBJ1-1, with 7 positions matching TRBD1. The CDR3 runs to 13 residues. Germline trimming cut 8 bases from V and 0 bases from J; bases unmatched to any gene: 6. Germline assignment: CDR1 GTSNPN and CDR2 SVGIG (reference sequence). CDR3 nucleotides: TGTGCCGGGACAGTTCAGATGAACACTGAAGCTTTCTTT. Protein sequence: CAGTVQMNTEAFF. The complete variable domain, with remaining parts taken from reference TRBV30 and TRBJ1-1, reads SQTIHQWPATLVQPVGSPLSLECTVEGTSNPNLYWYRQAAGRGLQLLFYSVGIGQISSEVPQNLSASRPQDRQFILSSKKLLLSDSGFYLCAGTVQMNTEAFFGQGTRLTVV.

The CDR3 bases are TGCGCCAGCTTCACCGGGACAGCCACCGGGGAGCTGTTTTTT. This gives the protein CASFTGTATGELFF. The rearrangement joins TRBV5-1 to TRBJ2-2, with 7 bases fitting TRBD1. This CDR3 region has 14 residues. V trimming: 7 bases; J trimming: 4 bases; junction bases outside the gene matches: 7. CDR1 SGHRS and CDR2 YFSETQ come from the germline V gene.

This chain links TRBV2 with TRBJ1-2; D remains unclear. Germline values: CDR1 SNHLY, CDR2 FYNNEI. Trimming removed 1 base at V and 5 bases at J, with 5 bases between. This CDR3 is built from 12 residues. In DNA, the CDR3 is TGTGCCAGCAGTGAAGTACAGTATGGCTACACCTTC. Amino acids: CASSEVQYGYTF. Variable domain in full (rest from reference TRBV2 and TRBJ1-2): EPEVTQTPSHQVTQMGQEVILRCVPISNHLYFYWYRQILGQKVEFLVSFYNNEISEKSEIFDDQFSVERPDGSNFTLKIRSTKLEDSAMYFCASSEVQYGYTFGSGTRLTVV.

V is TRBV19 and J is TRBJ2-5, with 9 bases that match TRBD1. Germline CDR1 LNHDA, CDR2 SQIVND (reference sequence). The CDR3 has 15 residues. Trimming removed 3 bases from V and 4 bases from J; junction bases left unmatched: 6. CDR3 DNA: TGTGCCAGTAGTATCGATCTGGGACAGGGAGAGACCCAGTACTTC. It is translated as CASSIDLGQGETQYF.

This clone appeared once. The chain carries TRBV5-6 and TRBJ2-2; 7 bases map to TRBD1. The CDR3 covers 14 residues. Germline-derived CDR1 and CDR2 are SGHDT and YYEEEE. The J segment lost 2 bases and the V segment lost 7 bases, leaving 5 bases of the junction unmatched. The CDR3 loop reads CASRRDSNTGELFF. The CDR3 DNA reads TGTGCCAGCCGACGGGACAGCAACACCGGGGAGCTGTTTTTT.

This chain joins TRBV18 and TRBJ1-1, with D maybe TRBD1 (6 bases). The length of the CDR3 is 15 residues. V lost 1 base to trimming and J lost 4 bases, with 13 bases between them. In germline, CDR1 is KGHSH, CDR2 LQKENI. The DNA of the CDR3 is TGTGCCAGCTCACCACAGTCTCGGGGGGCCACTGAAGCTTTCTTT. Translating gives CASSPQSRGATEAFF. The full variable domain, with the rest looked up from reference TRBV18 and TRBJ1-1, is NAGVMQNPRHLVRRRGQEARLRCSPMKGHSHVYWYRQLPEEGLKFMVYLQKENIIDESGMPKERFSAEFPKEGPSILRIQQVVRGDSAAYFCASSPQSRGATEAFFGQGTRLTVV.

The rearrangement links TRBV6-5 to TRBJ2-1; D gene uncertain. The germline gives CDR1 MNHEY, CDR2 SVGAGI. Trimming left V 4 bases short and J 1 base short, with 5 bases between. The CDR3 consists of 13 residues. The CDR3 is CASSFTSYNEQFF. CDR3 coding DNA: TGTGCCAGCAGTTTCACTTCCTACAATGAGCAGTTCTTC.

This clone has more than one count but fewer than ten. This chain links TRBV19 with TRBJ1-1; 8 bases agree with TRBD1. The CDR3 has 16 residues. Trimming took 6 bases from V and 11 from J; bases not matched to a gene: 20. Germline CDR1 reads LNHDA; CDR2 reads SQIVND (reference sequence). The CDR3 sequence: CASSPPGNRGVPKAFF. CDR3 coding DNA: TGTGCCAGTAGCCCCCCCGGGAACAGGGGGGTTCCAAAGGCTTTCTTT.

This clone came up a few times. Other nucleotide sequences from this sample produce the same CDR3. The CDR3 protein is CASSPGTANYGYTF. The CDR3 DNA reads as TGTGCCAGCAGTCCCGGGACAGCTAACTATGGCTACACCTTC. The V call is TRBV2, the J call TRBJ1-2, with 7 bases that match TRBD1. With 5 bases clipped from V and 0 bases from J, the junction kept 3 bases outside the gene matches. Germline CDR1 and CDR2: SNHLY and FYNNEI. The length of the CDR3 is 14 residues.

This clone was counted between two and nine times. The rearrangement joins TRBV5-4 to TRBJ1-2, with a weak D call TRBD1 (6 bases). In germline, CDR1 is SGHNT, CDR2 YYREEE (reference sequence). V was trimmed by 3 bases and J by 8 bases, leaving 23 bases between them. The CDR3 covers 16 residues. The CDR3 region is CASSYQVQGFAVGYTF. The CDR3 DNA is TGTGCCAGCAGCTACCAAGTACAGGGTTTCGCGGTCGGCTACACCTTC.

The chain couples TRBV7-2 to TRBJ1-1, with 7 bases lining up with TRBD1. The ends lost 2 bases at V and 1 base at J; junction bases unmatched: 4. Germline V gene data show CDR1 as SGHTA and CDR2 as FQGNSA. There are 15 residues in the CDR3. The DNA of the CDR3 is TGTGCCAGCAGCTTATGGGGACAGTCGAACACTGAAGCTTTCTTT. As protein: CASSLWGQSNTEAFF.

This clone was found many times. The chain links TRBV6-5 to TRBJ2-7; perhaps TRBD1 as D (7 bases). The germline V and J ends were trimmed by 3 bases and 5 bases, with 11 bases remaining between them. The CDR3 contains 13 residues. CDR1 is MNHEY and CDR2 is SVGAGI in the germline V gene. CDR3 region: CASSYQGGNEQYF. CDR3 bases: TGTGCCAGCAGTTATCAGGGGGGCAACGAGCAGTACTTC.

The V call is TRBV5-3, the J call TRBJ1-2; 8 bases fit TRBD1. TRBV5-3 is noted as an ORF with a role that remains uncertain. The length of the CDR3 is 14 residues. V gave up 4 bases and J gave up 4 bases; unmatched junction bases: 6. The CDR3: CARSLDRGAYGYTF. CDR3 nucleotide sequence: TGTGCCAGAAGCCTAGACAGGGGTGCCTATGGCTACACCTTC.

CDR3 nucleotide sequence: TGTGCCAGCTCCTTCGGCGGACAGGGCGGAACTGAAGCTTTCTTT. Encoded protein: CASSFGGQGGTEAFF. V is TRBV18 and J is TRBJ1-1; 8 positions match TRBD1. The V and J ends lost 6 bases and 5 bases, in that order; junction bases with no gene match: 11. CDR3 size: 15 residues. Germline lookup yields CDR1 KGHSH and CDR2 LQKENI.

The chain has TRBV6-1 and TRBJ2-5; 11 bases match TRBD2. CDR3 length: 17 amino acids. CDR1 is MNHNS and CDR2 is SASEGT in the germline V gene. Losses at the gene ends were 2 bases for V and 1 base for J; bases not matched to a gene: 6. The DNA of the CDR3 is TGTGCCAGCAGTGAATACCTAGCGGGGGGCCTCCAAGAGACCCAGTACTTC. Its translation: CASSEYLAGGLQETQYF.